The source of this T cell receptor beta chain is a study of T cell changes during pregnancy in multiple sclerosis. Germline V gene lookup returns CDR1 SNHLY and CDR2 FYNNEI. The CDR3 is 15 residues long. Losses at the gene ends were 7 bases for V and 5 bases for J; bases not matched to a gene: 12. Clones were read by immunoSEQ multiplex PCR, and TCRdb kept only the in-frame ones, dropping some. The table records around 70,000 clones, roughly 94% of them present only once. The sequence was collected from a female donor with multiple sclerosis, enrolled in a pregnancy study. The chain couples TRBV2 to TRBJ2-5; 8 nucleotides match TRBD2. The sequencing used peripheral blood, collected in the third trimester of pregnancy. DNA of the CDR3: TGTGCCAGCACTCCCGGGGGGGCCGTGGGGGAGACCCAGTACTTC. Residues: CASTPGGAVGETQYF.